The clone carrying this TCR beta chain was counted between two and nine times. What it recognizes is unknown. The sorted Tregs were CD4+CD25+CD127-/low cells. The V gene's germline CDR1 is LGHDT and CDR2 YNNKEL (reference sequence). V shed 1 base and J shed 2 bases, with 5 bases lying between them. The CDR3 extends over 13 amino acids. Study observations and caveats: Greatest tumor Treg TCR overlap was with tumor naive CD4+ cells. Tumor memory CD4+ T cell TCR gene usage clustered with blood and lymph node memory CD4+ cells and lymph node naive CD4+ cells.

Full-length variable regions came from constant-region reverse primers plus semi-nested Nested Universal Primer A PCR. One entry per CDR3 protein results from TCRdb running MiXCR on the 5' RACE reads. The data show about 57,000 distinct CDR3 sequences, with 26% seen just once and 2% to 2.5% held by the top ten. This rearrangement joins TRBV3-1 to TRBJ1-1; no reliable D call. This clonotype was sampled from a female donor with breast cancer. The sequencing input was tumor-infiltrating Tregs sorted from the breast tumor. CDR3 in DNA: TGTGCCAGCAGCCAAGGGGCTAACACTGAAGCTTTCTTT. The encoded protein is CASSQGANTEAFF.